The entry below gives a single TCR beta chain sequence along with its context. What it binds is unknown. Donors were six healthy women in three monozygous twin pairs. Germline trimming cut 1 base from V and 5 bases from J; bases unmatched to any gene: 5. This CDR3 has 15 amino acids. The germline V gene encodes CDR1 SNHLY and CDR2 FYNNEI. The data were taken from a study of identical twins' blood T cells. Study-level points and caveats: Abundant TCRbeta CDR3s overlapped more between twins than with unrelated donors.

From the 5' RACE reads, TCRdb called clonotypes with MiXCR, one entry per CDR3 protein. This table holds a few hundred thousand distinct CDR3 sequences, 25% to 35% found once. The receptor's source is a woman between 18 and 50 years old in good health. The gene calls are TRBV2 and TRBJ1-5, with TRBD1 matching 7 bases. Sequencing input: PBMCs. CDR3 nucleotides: TGTGCCAGCAGTGAAGAAGGGGGCGCACATCAGCCCCAGCATTTT. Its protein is CASSEEGGAHQPQHF.